The clone carrying this TCR beta chain was seen repeatedly, ten times or more. Its antigen is not identified. The sample belongs to a study of human T cells and chemical hapten exposure. Study-wide findings and caveats: As the donors had alopecia, their immune response may differ from healthy people's.

The time point is: patch test 3, about 24 weeks after DPC sensitization. Treatment noted: therapeutic diphenylcyclopropenone sensitization with weekly scalp DPC. The V end was cut by 2 bases, the J end by 6 bases, with 14 bases between. CDR1 is WSHSY, CDR2 SAAADI, per germline. CDR3 length equals 15 residues. In the authors' methods: With a range of about 20,000 to 750,000, the median per sample was around 96,000 TCRs. MiXCR, run by TCRdb on the RACE reads, gives a single entry per CDR3 protein. TCRdb, not the authors, supplied the V and J calls. The sample records over 150,000 distinct CDR3 sequences, 25% to 35% being singletons.

The sample here was whole blood, taken in connection with sensitization to the hapten diphenylcyclopropenone (DPC). The V and J genes are TRBV10-2 and TRBJ1-5, with a possible D match to TRBD1 (5 bases). This TCR derives from a woman aged 18-29 years with alopecia areata. Some clones in this sample may be carry-over from other donors' samples. CDR3 sequence: CASSESRVGSQPQHF. CDR3 nucleotide sequence: TGCGCCAGCAGTGAGAGCAGGGTGGGGAGTCAGCCCCAGCATTTT.